This passage covers 32 T cell receptor beta chains from one sample sequenced in a study of blood T cell repertoires in COVID-19. TCRdb keeps only in-frame clones here, not all; method: immunoSEQ multiplex PCR. In the table there are nearly 25,000 clones, approximately 72% of which are singletons. The material sequenced was peripheral blood. These receptors originate from a man aged 45 to 65 with COVID-19, enrolled during active disease.

This clone was counted a few times. The chain uses TRBV7-2 and TRBJ2-2; D might be TRBD1 (6 bases). The V end lost 4 bases, the J end lost 1 base, and 10 bases lay between the germline ends. The CDR3 sequence is 15 residues long. Germline V gives CDR1 SGHTA, CDR2 FQGNSA. CDR3: CASSSKGENTGELFF. CDR3 bases: TGTGCCAGCAGCTCCAAGGGGGAGAACACCGGGGAGCTGTTTTTT. The full variable domain, its missing parts supplied by reference TRBV7-2 and TRBJ2-2, is GAGVSQSPSNKVTEKGKDVELRCDPISGHTALYWYRQSLGQGLEFLIYFQGNSAPDKSGLPSDRFSAERTGGSVSTLTIQRTQQEDSAVYLCASSSKGENTGELFFGEGSRLTVL.

The chain combines TRBV30 with TRBJ1-5, with TRBD1 matching 7 bases. The V segment lost 4 bases and the J segment 7 bases; nucleotides outside the gene matches: 7. This CDR3 region has 13 residues. From germline, CDR1 is GTSNPN and CDR2 SVGIG (reference sequence). For the CDR3, the DNA is TGTGCCTGGAAAAGGGGGCTGGGACAGCCCCAGCATTTT. This codes for CAWKRGLGQPQHF.

V gene TRBV10-2 combines with J gene TRBJ1-6; D uncertain. Germline-derived CDR1 and CDR2 are WSHSY and SAAADI. The CDR3 sequence is 16 residues long. With 2 bases removed from V and 6 bases from J, the gap between germline ends came to 14 bases. The CDR3 nucleotides are TGCGCCAGCAGTGAGGGCAGCCTAGACTTTAATTCACCCCTCCACTTT. It translates to CASSEGSLDFNSPLHF.

V usage is TRBV19 and J usage is TRBJ2-4; TRBD2 matches at 7 bases. V shed 5 bases and J 5 bases; nucleotides not matched to a gene: 6. The germline gives CDR1 LNHDA, CDR2 SQIVND (reference sequence). This CDR3 comprises 14 residues. DNA for the CDR3: TGTGCCAGTAGTCGACCGGGGGGACAAAACATTCAGTACTTC. It encodes CASSRPGGQNIQYF.

The V and J genes are TRBV14 and TRBJ1-4; TRBD1 is a possible D gene (5 bases). Germline CDR1 and CDR2: SGHDN and FVKESK. CDR3 size: 14 residues. Deletions cut 5 bases from V and 8 bases from J, with 15 bases between. The CDR3 reads CASSNPGGREKLFF. DNA of the CDR3: TGTGCCAGCAGCAACCCCGGGGGTAGGGAAAAACTGTTTTTT. Complete variable domain (other parts from reference TRBV14 and TRBJ1-4): EAGVTQFPSHSVIEKGQTVTLRCDPISGHDNLYWYRRVMGKEIKFLLHFVKESKQDESGMPNNRFLAERTGGTYSTLKVQPAELEDSGVYFCASSNPGGREKLFFGSGTQLSVL.

The rearrangement links TRBV3-1 (or the pseudogene TRBV3-2) to TRBJ2-1; 8 bases align to TRBD2. The CDR3 is 16 amino acids. Germline-derived CDR1 and CDR2 are LGHDT and YNNKEL (reference sequence). V lost 4 bases to trimming and J lost 4 bases; unmatched junction nucleotides: 9. This CDR3 reads CASSRLFSGTYNEQFF. The CDR3, as DNA: TGTGCCAGCAGCCGTCTTTTTAGCGGGACATACAATGAGCAGTTCTTC.

CDR3 in DNA: TGTGCCAGCAGTCCTAAGGGGAGCGGGACACACGAGCAGTACTTC. The encoded protein is CASSPKGSGTHEQYF. This chain links TRBV25-1 with TRBJ2-7, with D possibly matching TRBD2 (7 bases). Germline values: CDR1 MGHDK, CDR2 SYGVNS. V was clipped by 5 bases and J by 5 bases, with 19 bases between them. The CDR3 is made up of 15 amino acids.

The chain is built from TRBV6-5 and TRBJ1-2, with D possibly matching TRBD1 (6 bases). Germline values: CDR1 MNHEY, CDR2 SVGAGI. V lost 6 bases, J lost 7 bases, and 15 bases lay in between. There are 13 residues in the CDR3. The DNA for the CDR3 is TGTGCCAGCAGGACCGGGACACTAACTGGCTACACCTTC. This sequence encodes CASRTGTLTGYTF.

The CDR3 DNA reads TGTGCCAGCAGTGGCCTACGGGGGACAGGGAATTCACCCCTCCACTTT. Residues: CASSGLRGTGNSPLHF. This chain joins TRBV2 and TRBJ1-6; 9 bases map to TRBD1. The V gene end was trimmed by 4 bases and the J gene end by 7 bases; junction bases not matched to a gene: 8. Looked up from germline, CDR1 is SNHLY and CDR2 is FYNNEI. This CDR3 is 16 amino acids long.

This chain uses TRBV7-9 with TRBJ2-7, with 7 bases that match TRBD1. This CDR3 region has 13 residues. Unmatched junction bases numbered 1, after V lost 5 bases and J lost 0 bases. From germline, CDR1 is SEHNR and CDR2 FQNEAQ (reference sequence). CDR3 sequence (DNA): TGTGCCAGCAGCCGGGACAGCTCCTACGAGCAGTACTTC. Protein product: CASSRDSSYEQYF.

This chain uses TRBV19 with TRBJ1-6, with 7 nucleotides matching TRBD1. Germline V gives CDR1 LNHDA, CDR2 SQIVND (reference sequence). V gave up 3 bases and J gave up 4 bases; unmatched junction bases: 12. The CDR3 totals 18 residues. The CDR3 region has the DNA TGTGCCAGTAGTATGGGGACAGCCCCATTCGATTATAATTCACCCCTCCACTTT. Translation gives CASSMGTAPFDYNSPLHF.

This clone came up a few times. The chain combines TRBV4-2 with TRBJ1-5; unclear D gene. V lost 1 base and J lost 9, with 16 bases in between. CDR1 and CDR2 from the germline V gene are LGHNA and YNFKEQ. The CDR3 has 15 amino acids. The CDR3 region is CASSQGSEERRPQHF. The CDR3 DNA reads TGTGCCAGCAGCCAAGGTTCGGAGGAGCGTAGGCCCCAGCATTTT.

V and J are TRBV24-1 and TRBJ2-7; D remains unclear. V lost 5 bases and J 3 bases, leaving 7 bases between the germline ends. CDR1 is KGHDR, CDR2 SFDVKD, per germline. The CDR3 is made up of 12 amino acids. For the CDR3, the DNA is TGTGCCACCAGTGTCACGGGCTACGAGCAGTACTTC. It encodes CATSVTGYEQYF.

The J gene is TRBJ1-2, the V gene TRBV30; 9 bases are a match to TRBD1. The germline CDR1 and CDR2 sequences are GTSNPN and SVGIG (reference sequence). This CDR3 comprises 16 residues. V dropped 1 base and J dropped 0; count of bases not matched to a gene: 6. Written as DNA, the CDR3 is TGTGCCTGGAGTGGAGGGACAGGGAGAACTAACTATGGCTACACCTTC. Its protein product is CAWSGGTGRTNYGYTF.

V is TRBV10-1 and J is TRBJ2-2; 8 bases are a match to TRBD2. This CDR3 comprises 13 residues. CDR1 is WNHNN, CDR2 SYGVQD, per germline (reference sequence). V shed 8 bases, J shed 7 bases, and the junction held 6 bases outside the gene matches. CDR3 bases: TGCGCCAGCGCCCGGGAGGGCGGCGGGGAGCTGTTTTTT. It is translated as CASAREGGGELFF.

The chain is built from TRBV7-9 and TRBJ2-7, with 12 nucleotides matching TRBD2. The length of the CDR3 is 16 residues. CDR1 SEHNR and CDR2 FQNEAQ come from the germline V gene (reference sequence). Unmatched junction bases numbered 7, after V lost 5 bases and J lost 2 bases. CDR3 DNA sequence: TGTGCCAGCAGCCACGGATCTAGCGGGAGGGCCTACGAGCAGTACTTC. As protein: CASSHGSSGRAYEQYF.

The J gene is TRBJ2-7, the V gene TRBV6-1; 12 bases fit TRBD2. V trimming: 2 bases; J trimming: 5 bases; junction bases outside the gene matches: 7. CDR1 is MNHNS, CDR2 SASEGT, per germline. The CDR3 covers 16 residues. This chain's CDR3 is CASSEWGLAGGDEQYF. CDR3 bases: TGTGCCAGCAGTGAATGGGGTCTAGCGGGAGGGGACGAGCAGTACTTC.

The count of this clone is one. The genes are TRBV5-6 and TRBJ1-1; D remains ambiguous. V was trimmed by 1 base and J by 0 bases, leaving 10 bases between them. CDR3 length: 15 residues. CDR1 and CDR2 from the germline V gene are SGHDT and YYEEEE. The CDR3 nucleotides read TGTGCCAGCAGCTTGAGAGGGAGAGTGAACACTGAAGCTTTCTTT. It codes for CASSLRGRVNTEAFF. Using reference TRBV5-6 and TRBJ1-1 for the parts outside the CDR3, the full variable domain is DAGVTQSPTHLIKTRGQQVTLRCSPKSGHDTVSWYQQALGQGPQFIFQYYEEEERQRGNFPDRFSGHQFPNYSSELNVNALLLGDSALYLCASSLRGRVNTEAFFGQGTRLTVV.

The chain links TRBV7-9 to TRBJ2-2; no clear D. The germline gives CDR1 SEHNR, CDR2 FQNEAQ (reference sequence). CDR3 size: 15 residues. V was pared by 1 base and J by 6 bases, with 12 bases between. This chain's CDR3 is CASSLGGYFSGELFF. DNA for the CDR3: TGTGCCAGCAGCTTAGGAGGATATTTTTCCGGGGAGCTGTTTTTT.

This chain connects TRBV6-2 or TRBV6-3 to TRBJ1-2; D gene unclear. The CDR3 is 15 residues long. V was cut by 7 bases and J by 0 bases, with 15 bases left in between. CDR1 and CDR2 from the germline V gene are MNHEY and SVGEGT. The CDR3 region has the DNA TGTGCCAGCAACCCCGGCGGTTCAGCTAACTATGGCTACACCTTC. Translated: CASNPGGSANYGYTF.

This chain joins TRBV10-3 and TRBJ1-2, with TRBD1 identical over 8 bases. With V trimmed by 3 bases and J by 7 bases, 10 bases remained unmatched. The germline V gene has CDR1 ENHRY and CDR2 SYGVKD. This CDR3 contains 15 residues. The CDR3 DNA follows: TGTGCCATCAGTGAAGGTGGCAGGGGGCTTCGTGGCTACACCTTC. Translating gives CAISEGGRGLRGYTF.

This clone is judged medium-sized. The V and J genes are TRBV7-9 and TRBJ2-3; 14 bases match TRBD2. The CDR3 loop spans 15 amino acids. V shed 4 bases and J 4 bases; nucleotides not matched to a gene: 1. Per germline, CDR1 SEHNR and CDR2 FQNEAQ (reference sequence). The CDR3 nucleotides read TGTGCCAGCAGCTCGACTAGCGGGAGGGCAGATACGCAGTATTTT. Translating it yields CASSSTSGRADTQYF.

The chain has TRBV4-2 and TRBJ2-7, with a weak D call TRBD1 (5 bases). Trimming stripped 4 bases from V and 2 bases from J, with 12 bases between. The CDR3 is 14 amino acids. Germline CDR1 LGHNA, CDR2 YNFKEQ. Here the CDR3 reads CASSLRQSAYEQYF. The CDR3 DNA reads as TGTGCCAGCAGCCTTAGACAGAGTGCCTACGAGCAGTACTTC.

Only a few counts were recorded for this clone. The chain carries TRBV19 and TRBJ2-5; 10 bases are shared with TRBD2. V was clipped by 7 bases and J by 0 bases; unmatched bases: 8. Per germline, CDR1 LNHDA and CDR2 SQIVND (reference sequence). This CDR3 spans 16 amino acids. The CDR3 sequence: CASNPIAGGNQETQYF. The CDR3 DNA is TGTGCCAGTAATCCGATAGCGGGAGGCAACCAAGAGACCCAGTACTTC.

This sequence joins TRBV19 and TRBJ1-3, with 7 nucleotides matching TRBD1. J lost 1 base, V lost 3 bases, and 6 bases had no gene match. This CDR3 comprises 16 residues. CDR1 and CDR2 (germline): LNHDA, SQIVND (reference sequence). In nucleotides, the CDR3 is TGTGCCAGTAGTATTGGACAGGCTGTTTCTGGAAACACCATATATTTT. Residues: CASSIGQAVSGNTIYF. Full variable domain (missing parts from reference TRBV19 and TRBJ1-3): DGGITQSPKYLFRKEGQNVTLSCEQNLNHDAMYWYRQDPGQGLRLIYYSQIVNDFQKGDIAEGYSVSREKKESFPLTVTSAQKNPTAFYLCASSIGQAVSGNTIYFGEGSWLTVV.

Only a few counts were recorded for this clone. The chain carries TRBV18 and TRBJ1-1; TRBD1 aligns across 10 bases. After removal of 3 bases from V and 4 bases from J, the junction contained 5 bases not matched to a gene. The germline V gene encodes CDR1 KGHSH and CDR2 LQKENI. The CDR3 is made up of 15 amino acids. The CDR3 coding sequence is TGTGCCAGCTCACCTCGACAGGGGGCGGGCACTGAAGCTTTCTTT. Translation: CASSPRQGAGTEAFF. Based on the CDR3 plus reference TRBV18 and TRBJ1-1, the full variable domain is NAGVMQNPRHLVRRRGQEARLRCSPMKGHSHVYWYRQLPEEGLKFMVYLQKENIIDESGMPKERFSAEFPKEGPSILRIQQVVRGDSAAYFCASSPRQGAGTEAFFGQGTRLTVV.

The rearrangement uses TRBV28 and TRBJ1-2; unclear D gene. The CDR3 has 12 amino acids. Looked up from germline, CDR1 is MDHEN and CDR2 is SYDVKM. The V end was cut by 8 bases, the J end by 1 base, with 8 bases between. The CDR3 region is CASSGFNYGYTF. The CDR3 region has the DNA TGTGCCAGCTCGGGGTTTAACTATGGCTACACCTTC.

This rearrangement joins TRBV6-5 to TRBJ1-5, with TRBD1 as a possible D gene (6 bases). Trimming removed 7 bases from V and 6 bases from J, with 16 bases in between. From germline, CDR1 is MNHEY and CDR2 SVGAGI. The CDR3 has 14 amino acids. In DNA form, the CDR3 reads TGTGCCAGCACCCAGACGGTGGGGGCTCAGCCCCAGCATTTT. Encoded protein: CASTQTVGAQPQHF.

This rearrangement joins TRBV18 to TRBJ2-7, with 8 bases lining up with TRBD1. The CDR3 is 15 amino acids. In germline, CDR1 is KGHSH, CDR2 LQKENI. The J segment lost 1 base and the V segment lost 3 bases, leaving 5 bases of the junction unmatched. CDR3: CASSPRDRISYEQYF. CDR3 coding DNA: TGTGCCAGCTCACCCCGGGACAGGATTTCCTACGAGCAGTACTTC. Looking up the rest from reference TRBV18 and TRBJ2-7 gives the full variable domain: NAGVMQNPRHLVRRRGQEARLRCSPMKGHSHVYWYRQLPEEGLKFMVYLQKENIIDESGMPKERFSAEFPKEGPSILRIQQVVRGDSAAYFCASSPRDRISYEQYFGPGTRLTVT.

The chain joins TRBV4-2 to TRBJ1-2, with 10 bases identical to TRBD1. Germline-derived CDR1 and CDR2 are LGHNA and YNFKEQ. Germline trimming cut 5 bases from V and 4 bases from J; bases unmatched to any gene: 4. The CDR3 runs to 14 residues. The CDR3 bases are TGTGCCAGCAGCAGGGGACAGGGGATCTATGGCTACACCTTC. This gives the protein CASSRGQGIYGYTF.

This chain connects TRBV3-1 (or the pseudogene TRBV3-2) to TRBJ2-2; TRBD2 agrees at 11 bases. Germline CDR1 is LGHDT and CDR2 is YNNKEL (reference sequence). After removal of 7 bases from V and 5 bases from J, the junction contained 9 bases not matched to a gene. The CDR3 is made up of 16 amino acids. Written as DNA, the CDR3 is TGTGCCAGCACCTCATCGACTAGCGGGGTGACCGGGGAGCTGTTTTTT. Protein sequence: CASTSSTSGVTGELFF.

The gene calls are TRBV9 and TRBJ2-3; a possible D gene is TRBD2 (5 bases). Germline lookup yields CDR1 SGDLS and CDR2 YYNGEE. The CDR3 runs to 14 residues. V dropped 3 bases and J dropped 2 bases, with 10 bases sitting between them. CDR3 protein: CASSGGWDTDTQYF. The DNA of the CDR3 is TGTGCCAGCAGCGGCGGGTGGGACACAGATACGCAGTATTTT.